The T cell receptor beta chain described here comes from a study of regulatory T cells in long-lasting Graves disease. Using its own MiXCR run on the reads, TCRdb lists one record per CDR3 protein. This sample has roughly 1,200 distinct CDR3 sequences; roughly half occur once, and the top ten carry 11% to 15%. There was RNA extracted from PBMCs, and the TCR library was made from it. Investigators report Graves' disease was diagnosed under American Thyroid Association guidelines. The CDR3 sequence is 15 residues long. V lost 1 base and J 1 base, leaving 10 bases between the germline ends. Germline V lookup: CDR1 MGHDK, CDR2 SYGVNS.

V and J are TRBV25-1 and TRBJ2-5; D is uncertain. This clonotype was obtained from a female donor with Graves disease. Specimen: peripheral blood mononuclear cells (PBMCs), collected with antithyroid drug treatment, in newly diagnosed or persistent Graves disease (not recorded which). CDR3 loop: CASSESVSPQETQYF. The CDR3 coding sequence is TGTGCCAGCAGTGAATCGGTCAGCCCCCAAGAGACCCAGTACTTC.